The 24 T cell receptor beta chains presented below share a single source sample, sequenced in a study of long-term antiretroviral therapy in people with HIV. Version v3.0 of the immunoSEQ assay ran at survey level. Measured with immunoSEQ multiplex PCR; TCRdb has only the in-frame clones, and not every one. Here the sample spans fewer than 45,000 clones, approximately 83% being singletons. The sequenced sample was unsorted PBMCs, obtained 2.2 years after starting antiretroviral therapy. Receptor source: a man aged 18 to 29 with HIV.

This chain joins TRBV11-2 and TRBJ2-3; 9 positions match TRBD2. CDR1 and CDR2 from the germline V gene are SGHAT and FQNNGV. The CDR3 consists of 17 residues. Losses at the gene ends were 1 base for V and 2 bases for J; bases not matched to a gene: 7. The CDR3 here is CASSLVGSGGSTDTQYF. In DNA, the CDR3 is TGTGCCAGCAGCTTAGTAGGTAGCGGGGGCTCCACAGATACGCAGTATTTT.

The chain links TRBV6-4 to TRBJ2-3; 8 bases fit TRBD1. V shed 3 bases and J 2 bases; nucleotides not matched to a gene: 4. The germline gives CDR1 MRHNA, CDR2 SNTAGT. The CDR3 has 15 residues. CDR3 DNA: TGTGCCAGCAGTGAGACGACAGGGGTCACAGATACGCAGTATTTT. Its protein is CASSETTGVTDTQYF.

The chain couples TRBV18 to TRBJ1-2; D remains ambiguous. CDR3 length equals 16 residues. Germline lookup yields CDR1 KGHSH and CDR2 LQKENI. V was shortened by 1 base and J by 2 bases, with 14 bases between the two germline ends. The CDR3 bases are TGTGCCAGCTCACCACTCGAGGGTTCGACGAACTATGGCTACACCTTC. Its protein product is CASSPLEGSTNYGYTF.

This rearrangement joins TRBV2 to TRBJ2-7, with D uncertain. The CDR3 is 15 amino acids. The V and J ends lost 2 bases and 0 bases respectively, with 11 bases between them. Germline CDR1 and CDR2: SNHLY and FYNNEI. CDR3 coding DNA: TGTGCCAGCAGTGAAAGTGGGTACCACTCCTACGAGCAGTACTTC. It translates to CASSESGYHSYEQYF.

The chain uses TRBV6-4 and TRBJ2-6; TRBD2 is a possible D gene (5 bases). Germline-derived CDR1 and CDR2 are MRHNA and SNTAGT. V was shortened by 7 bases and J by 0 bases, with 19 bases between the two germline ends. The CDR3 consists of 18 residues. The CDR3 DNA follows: TGTGCCAGCACCGCCCACTCCGGGGATATCTCTGGGGCCAACGTCCTGACTTTC. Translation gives CASTAHSGDISGANVLTF.

Written as DNA, the CDR3 is TGCGCCAGCAGCCAAGATCAGGGTTTCGGGATGGGCTACACCTTC. This translates into CASSQDQGFGMGYTF. The J gene is TRBJ1-2, the V gene TRBV4-3; maybe TRBD1 (5 bases). From germline, CDR1 is LGHNA and CDR2 YSLEER. CDR3 length: 15 residues. V lost 0 bases and J lost 8, with 16 bases in between.

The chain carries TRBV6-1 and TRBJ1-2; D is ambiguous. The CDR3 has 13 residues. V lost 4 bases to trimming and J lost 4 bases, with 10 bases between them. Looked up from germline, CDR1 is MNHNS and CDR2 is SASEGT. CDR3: CASSVADAYGYTF. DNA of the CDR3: TGTGCCAGCAGTGTTGCCGATGCCTATGGCTACACCTTC.

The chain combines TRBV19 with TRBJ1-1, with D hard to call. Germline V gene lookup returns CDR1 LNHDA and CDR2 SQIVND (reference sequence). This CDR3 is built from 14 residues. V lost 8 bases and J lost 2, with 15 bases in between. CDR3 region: CASDLGSSNTEAFF. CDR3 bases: TGTGCCAGTGACTTAGGGAGTAGTAACACTGAAGCTTTCTTT.

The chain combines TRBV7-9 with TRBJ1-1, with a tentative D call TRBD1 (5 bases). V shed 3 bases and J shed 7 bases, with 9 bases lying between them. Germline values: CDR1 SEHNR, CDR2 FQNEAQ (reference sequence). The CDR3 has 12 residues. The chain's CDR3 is CASSFSGFEAFF. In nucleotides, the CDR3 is TGTGCCAGCAGCTTCTCAGGGTTTGAAGCTTTCTTT.

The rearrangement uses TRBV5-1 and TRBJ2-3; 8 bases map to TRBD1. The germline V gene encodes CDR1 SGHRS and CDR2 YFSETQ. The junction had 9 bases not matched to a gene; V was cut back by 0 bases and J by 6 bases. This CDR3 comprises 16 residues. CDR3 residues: CASSLAGTGLSDTQYF. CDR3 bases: TGCGCCAGCAGCTTGGCCGGGACAGGATTATCCGATACGCAGTATTTT.

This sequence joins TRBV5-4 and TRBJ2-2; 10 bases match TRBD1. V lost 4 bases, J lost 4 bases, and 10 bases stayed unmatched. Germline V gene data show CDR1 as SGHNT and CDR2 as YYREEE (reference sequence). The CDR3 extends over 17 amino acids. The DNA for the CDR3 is TGTGCCAGCAGCACCCCGGGACAGGGGAAGGTCACCGGGGAGCTGTTTTTT. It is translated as CASSTPGQGKVTGELFF.

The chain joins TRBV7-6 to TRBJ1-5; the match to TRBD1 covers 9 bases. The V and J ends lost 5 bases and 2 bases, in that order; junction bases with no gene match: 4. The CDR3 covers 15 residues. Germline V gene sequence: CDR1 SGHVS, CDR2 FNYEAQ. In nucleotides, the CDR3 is TGTGCCAGCAGCCCGAGACAGGGGGGCAATCAGCCCCAGCATTTT. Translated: CASSPRQGGNQPQHF.

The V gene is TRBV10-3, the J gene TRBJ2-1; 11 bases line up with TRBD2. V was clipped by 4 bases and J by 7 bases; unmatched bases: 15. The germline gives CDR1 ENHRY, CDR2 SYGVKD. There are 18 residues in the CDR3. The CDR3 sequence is CAISGSFLAGGRLNEQFF. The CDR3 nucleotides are TGTGCCATCAGTGGGTCGTTCCTAGCGGGGGGCCGTTTAAATGAGCAGTTCTTC.

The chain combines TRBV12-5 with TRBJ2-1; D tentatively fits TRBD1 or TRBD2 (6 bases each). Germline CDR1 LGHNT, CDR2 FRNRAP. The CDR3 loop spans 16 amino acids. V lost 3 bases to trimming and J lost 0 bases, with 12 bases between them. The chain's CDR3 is CASGLGGLSSYNEQFF. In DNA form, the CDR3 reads TGTGCTAGTGGTTTAGGGGGGTTAAGCTCCTACAATGAGCAGTTCTTC.

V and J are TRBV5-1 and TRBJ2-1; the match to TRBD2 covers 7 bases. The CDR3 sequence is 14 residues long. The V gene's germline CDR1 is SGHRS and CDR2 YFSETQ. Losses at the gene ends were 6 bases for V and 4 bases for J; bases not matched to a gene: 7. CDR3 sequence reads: CASTWGGVYNEQFF. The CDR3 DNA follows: TGCGCCAGCACCTGGGGGGGGGTTTACAATGAGCAGTTCTTC.

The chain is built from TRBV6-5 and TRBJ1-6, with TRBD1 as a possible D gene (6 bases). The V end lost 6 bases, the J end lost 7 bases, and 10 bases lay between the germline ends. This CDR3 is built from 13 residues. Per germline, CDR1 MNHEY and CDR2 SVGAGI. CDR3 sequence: CASSPTGNSPLHF. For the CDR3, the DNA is TGTGCCAGCAGCCCCACAGGGAATTCACCCCTCCACTTT.

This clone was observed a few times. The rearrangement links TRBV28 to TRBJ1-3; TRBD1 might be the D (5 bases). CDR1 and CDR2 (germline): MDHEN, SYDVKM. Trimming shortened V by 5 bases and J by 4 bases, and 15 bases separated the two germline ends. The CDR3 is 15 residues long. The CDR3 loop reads CASSGKDTLGNTIYF. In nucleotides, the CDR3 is TGTGCCAGCAGTGGAAAGGACACCTTAGGAAACACCATATATTTT.

The CDR3 region has the DNA TGTGCCAGCAGCTTTAACAGGGACGATACGCAGTATTTT. Encoded protein: CASSFNRDDTQYF. The chain uses TRBV7-9 and TRBJ2-3, with D possibly TRBD1 on 6 matching bases. The CDR3 runs 13 residues. Trimming removed 3 bases at V and 6 bases at J, with 10 bases between. The V gene's germline CDR1 is SEHNR and CDR2 FQNEAQ (reference sequence).

The CDR3 loop reads CASSAGNTGELFF. CDR3 nucleotides: TGTGCCAGCAGCGCCGGGAACACCGGGGAGCTGTTTTTT. V gene TRBV9 combines with J gene TRBJ2-2; D is ambiguous. Per the germline V gene, CDR1 is SGDLS and CDR2 is YYNGEE. The CDR3 spans 13 residues. Deletions cut 3 bases from V and 1 base from J, with 4 bases between.

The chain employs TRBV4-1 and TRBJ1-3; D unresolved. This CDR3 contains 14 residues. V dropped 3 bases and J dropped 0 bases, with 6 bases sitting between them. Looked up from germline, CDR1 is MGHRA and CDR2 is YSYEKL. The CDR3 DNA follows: TGCGCCAGCAGCCAGGGTCACTCTGGAAACACCATATATTTT. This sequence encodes CASSQGHSGNTIYF.

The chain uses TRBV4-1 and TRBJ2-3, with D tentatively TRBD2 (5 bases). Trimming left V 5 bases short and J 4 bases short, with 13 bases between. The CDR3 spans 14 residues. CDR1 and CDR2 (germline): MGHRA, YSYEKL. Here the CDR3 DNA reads TGCGCCAGCAGCGCTGAGGGATGGGCAGATACGCAGTATTTT. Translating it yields CASSAEGWADTQYF.

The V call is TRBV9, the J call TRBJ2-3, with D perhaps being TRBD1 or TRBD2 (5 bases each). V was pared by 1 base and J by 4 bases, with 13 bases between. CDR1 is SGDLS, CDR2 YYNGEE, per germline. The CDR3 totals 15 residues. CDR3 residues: CASSVSEGSPDTQYF. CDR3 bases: TGTGCCAGCAGCGTAAGCGAGGGGAGCCCAGATACGCAGTATTTT.

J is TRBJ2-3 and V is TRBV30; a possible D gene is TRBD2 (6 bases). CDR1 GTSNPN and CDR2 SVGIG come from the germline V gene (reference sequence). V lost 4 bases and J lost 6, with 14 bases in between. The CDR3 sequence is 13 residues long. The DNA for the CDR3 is TGTGCCTGGATAAGGGCGGGACCCGATACGCAGTATTTT. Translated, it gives CAWIRAGPDTQYF.

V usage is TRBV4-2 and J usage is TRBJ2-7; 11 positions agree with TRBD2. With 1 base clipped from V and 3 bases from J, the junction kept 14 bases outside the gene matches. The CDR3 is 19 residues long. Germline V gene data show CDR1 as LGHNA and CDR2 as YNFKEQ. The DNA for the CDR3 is TGTGCCAGCAGCCAAGCCACGACTAGCGGGGCCGGGGGGGACTACGAGCAGTACTTC. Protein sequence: CASSQATTSGAGGDYEQYF.